What follows is one T cell receptor (beta chain) and its context. The antigen is not known. The primer mix had 60 Vbeta and 13 Jbeta primers. Assay used: immunoSEQ multiplex PCR; TCRdb lists only in-frame clones, some missing. The sample has about 89,000 clones, 79% seen once. This sample stems from a study of cytomegalovirus exposure and HLA in healthy donors. Whole-study results and caveats: In a later analysis, at a false discovery rate of 0.05, approximately 15,000 TCR beta sequences matched HLA alleles.

CDR3 length: 16 amino acids. Losses at the gene ends were 3 bases for V and 5 bases for J; bases not matched to a gene: 5. CDR1 and CDR2 (germline): SGDLS, YYNGEE. The receptor's source is a young man in good health and CMV-seronegative. The gene calls are TRBV9 and TRBJ2-2; 12 bases align to TRBD1. Source material: PBMCs. Here the CDR3 DNA reads TGTGCCAGCAGCGCCGGGGGACAGGGGGCGACCGGGGAGCTGTTTTTT. Protein sequence: CASSAGGQGATGELFF.